Listed below are T cell receptor beta chains from one sample, sequenced in a study of OX40 agonist ivuxolimab in advanced cancers. The table came from immunoSEQ multiplex PCR; TCRdb's copy has only in-frame clones and leaves some out. The sample consists of 150,000 to 190,000 clones, approximately 94% of them appearing once. The starting material was CD4+ or CD8+ T cells sorted from blood, obtained in a trial of the OX40 agonist ivuxolimab. These TCRs come from an adult with an advanced solid tumor such as melanoma, head and neck, liver or kidney cancer. The CDR3 runs from the conserved cysteine through the conserved F or W. The D gene is left open where the match is weak. Clone size appears in some rows only: once, few, many, or a class for an expanded clone.

clone size | D gene | J gene | V gene | CDR3 protein | CDR3 DNA
. | . | TRBJ2-1 | TRBV10-3 | CAISGYHEDEQFF | TGTGCCATCAGTGGCTACCACGAGGATGAGCAGTTCTTC
. | . | TRBJ1-6 | TRBV5-5 | CASSPQVGGSGAPLHF | TGTGCCAGCAGCCCACAGGTTGGGGGCTCCGGGGCACCCCTCCACTTT
. | . | TRBJ2-3 | TRBV20-1 | CSARVKDTQYF | TGCAGTGCTAGAGTAAAAGATACGCAGTATTTT
. | . | TRBJ2-2 | TRBV19 | CASSVRGGVAGELFF | TGTGCCAGTAGTGTGCGCGGTGGAGTAGCCGGGGAGCTGTTTTTT
. | . | TRBJ1-5 | TRBV19 | CASSLTARQPQHF | TGTGCCAGTAGCCTCACCGCTAGGCAGCCCCAGCATTTT
. | TRBD1 | TRBJ1-1 | TRBV2 | CASRQGLYTEAFF | TGTGCCAGCAGACAGGGGTTGTACACTGAAGCTTTCTTT
few | TRBD1 | TRBJ1-5 | TRBV4-3 | CASSQVRGTGEPNQPQHF | TGCGCCAGCAGCCAAGTGAGGGGGACAGGGGAACCCAATCAGCCCCAGCATTTT
. | . | TRBJ2-1 | TRBV30 | CAWYRDYNEQFF | TGTGCCTGGTACAGGGATTACAATGAGCAGTTCTTC
. | TRBD1 | TRBJ1-4 | TRBV5-4 | CASSLERDSRDEKLFF | TGTGCCAGCAGCTTGGAGCGGGACAGTAGGGACGAAAAACTGTTTTTT
. | . | TRBJ2-3 | TRBV7-2 | CASSFVRTDTQYF | TGTGCCAGCAGCTTCGTACGAACAGATACGCAGTATTTT
few | TRBD1 | TRBJ1-1 | TRBV19 | CASIADRKNTEAFF | TGTGCCAGTATCGCGGACAGGAAGAACACTGAAGCTTTCTTT
. | . | TRBJ2-7 | TRBV10-3 | CAISVQGGSYEQYF | TGTGCCATCAGTGTACAGGGCGGGAGCTACGAGCAGTACTTC
. | . | TRBJ2-7 | TRBV19 | CASSITVAAYEQYF | TGTGCCAGTAGTATAACGGTGGCGGCCTACGAGCAGTACTTC
. | . | TRBJ2-7 | TRBV14 | CASSPFLEGHSYEQYF | TGTGCCAGCAGCCCATTTCTGGAAGGACATAGCTACGAGCAGTACTTC
. | . | TRBJ1-4 | TRBV19 | CASSMNREGEKLFF | TGTGCCAGTAGTATGAACAGGGAGGGGGAAAAACTGTTTTTT
. | . | TRBJ2-7 | TRBV6-6 | CATSSGGNYEQYF | TGTGCCACCAGCAGCGGCGGTAACTACGAGCAGTACTTC
. | . | TRBJ2-5 | TRBV7-2 | CASSLPYRQETQYF | TGTGCCAGCAGCCTACCCTACAGACAAGAGACCCAGTACTTC
. | . | TRBJ2-7 | TRBV4-1 | CASSQGRAESYEQYF | TGCGCCAGCAGCCAAGGGAGGGCAGAATCCTACGAGCAGTACTTC
. | . | TRBJ2-2 | TRBV7-2 | CASSSRPDTGELFF | TGTGCCAGCAGCAGCCGACCCGACACCGGGGAGCTGTTTTTT
. | . | TRBJ2-1 | TRBV10-3 | CAISETKGGEQFF | TGTGCCATCAGTGAGACCAAGGGGGGTGAGCAGTTCTTC
. | TRBD2 | TRBJ2-7 | TRBV7-2 | CASSLTSGGAGLYEQYF | TGTGCCAGCAGCTTGACTAGCGGGGGGGCCGGGTTGTACGAGCAGTACTTC
. | . | TRBJ1-6 | TRBV9 | CASRSGNNSPLHF | TGTGCCAGCAGATCAGGGAATAATTCACCCCTCCACTTT
. | . | TRBJ2-2 | TRBV6-1 | CASSERNTPAAGELFF | TGTGCCAGCAGTGAACGGAACACCCCAGCGGCCGGGGAGCTGTTTTTT
. | . | TRBJ2-5 | TRBV4-3 | CASSQGGVGFQETQYF | TGCGCCAGCAGCCAAGGGGGAGTGGGCTTCCAAGAGACCCAGTACTTC
. | . | TRBJ1-3 | TRBV2 | CASSEGGRSGNTIYF | TGTGCCAGCAGTGAAGGGGGCCGCTCTGGAAACACCATATATTTT
. | TRBD1 | TRBJ2-1 | TRBV5-4 | CASSLGGGTDYNEQFF | TGTGCCAGCAGCTTGGGGGGTGGGACAGATTACAATGAGCAGTTCTTC
. | TRBD2 | TRBJ2-7 | TRBV5-1 | CASSLEAGGPFYEQYF | TGCGCCAGCAGCTTGGAAGCGGGGGGCCCTTTTTACGAGCAGTACTTC
. | . | TRBJ2-7 | TRBV7-2 | CASSPRTLVHEQYF | TGTGCCAGCAGCCCGCGGACCCTAGTCCACGAGCAGTACTTC
. | TRBD1 | TRBJ2-2 | TRBV10-1 | CASRAGGSGELFF | TGCGCCAGCAGGGCAGGGGGTTCCGGGGAGCTGTTTTTT
. | . | TRBJ2-7 | TRBV6-6 | CASSFPSPTEQYF | TGTGCCAGCAGTTTTCCGTCCCCGACCGAGCAGTACTTC
. | TRBD1 | TRBJ1-2 | TRBV29-1 | CSVAGGADYGYTF | TGCAGCGTAGCAGGGGGCGCGGACTATGGCTACACCTTC
. | . | TRBJ1-2 | TRBV25-1 | CASSEGGSLNYGYTF | TGTGCCAGCAGTGAGGGGGGGTCCTTAAACTATGGCTACACCTTC
. | . | TRBJ1-2 | TRBV5-1 | CASSLVATNYGYTF | TGCGCCAGCAGCTTGGTGGCCACCAACTATGGCTACACCTTC
. | TRBD1 | TRBJ1-1 | TRBV5-6 | CASSSTGARTEAFF | TGTGCCAGCAGCTCTACAGGGGCCCGGACTGAAGCTTTCTTT
. | . | TRBJ1-3 | TRBV11-3 | CASSLSGTSGNTIYF | TGTGCCAGCAGCTTATCGGGGACCTCTGGAAACACCATATATTTT
. | TRBD2 | TRBJ2-5 | TRBV4-2 | CASSQDLGGSGLETQYF | TGTGCCAGCAGCCAAGATCTTGGCGGGAGTGGGTTGGAGACCCAGTACTTC
. | . | TRBJ2-5 | TRBV10-3 | CAISESRGQETQYF | TGTGCCATCAGTGAGTCGCGAGGCCAAGAGACCCAGTACTTC
. | TRBD2 | TRBJ2-7 | TRBV29-1 | CSVVGGREPSYEQYF | TGCAGCGTTGTGGGTGGGCGGGAGCCCTCCTACGAGCAGTACTTC
. | . | TRBJ1-4 | TRBV28 | CASSSVQGPNEKLFF | TGTGCCAGCAGTTCAGTACAGGGCCCTAATGAAAAACTGTTTTTT
. | TRBD1 | TRBJ2-6 | TRBV4-3 | CASSPGAGQGGLSGANVLTF | TGCGCCAGCAGCCCAGGGGCGGGACAGGGAGGTCTAAGTGGGGCCAACGTCCTGACTTTC
. | TRBD1 | TRBJ1-1 | TRBV19 | CASSIRPGGGEAFF | TGTGCCAGTAGTATAAGGCCAGGGGGTGGTGAAGCTTTCTTT
. | . | TRBJ1-6 | TRBV18 | CASSPLMRTESSYNSPLHF | TGTGCCAGCTCACCCCTGATGCGGACAGAGAGCTCCTATAATTCACCCCTCCACTTT
. | . | TRBJ2-7 | TRBV12-5 | CASGLAPFPQGEDEQYF | TGTGCTAGTGGTTTGGCCCCCTTCCCCCAGGGAGAAGACGAGCAGTACTTC
. | TRBD1 | TRBJ1-5 | TRBV19 | CASTAGTGVGNQPQHF | TGTGCCAGTACCGCCGGGACAGGGGTCGGCAATCAGCCCCAGCATTTT
. | . | TRBJ1-1 | TRBV28 | CASSPSGGEQTEAFF | TGTGCCAGCAGCCCCTCCGGCGGAGAACAAACTGAAGCTTTCTTT
once | . | TRBJ2-5 | TRBV20-1 | CSASVGETQYF | TGCAGTGCTAGTGTGGGGGAGACCCAGTACTTC